A selection of T cell receptor beta chains follows, all from one sample in a study of blood T cell repertoires in COVID-19. Clones were sequenced by immunoSEQ multiplex PCR, and TCRdb holds only the in-frame ones, with some missing. The table has approximately 44,000 clones, over 85% seen once. The sequencing sample was made of peripheral blood. These receptors came from a woman aged 80 or over with acute or convalescent COVID-19. Both conserved end residues are part of each CDR3. Fields, in order: CDR3 protein, CDR3 DNA, J gene, clone size, V gene, D gene. A D gene is named only where the DNA matches it firmly. The listing skips clone size in some rows; elsewhere it reads once, few, many or a size class.

CDR3 protein: CASSDGTGATGELFF; CDR3 DNA: TGTGCCAGCAGTGACGGGACAGGGGCCACCGGGGAGCTGTTTTTT; J gene: TRBJ2-2; clone size: NA; V gene: TRBV2; D gene: TRBD1
CDR3 protein: CASSQGENTNEQFF; CDR3 DNA: TGTGCCAGCAGCCAAGGGGAGAATACAAATGAGCAGTTCTTC; J gene: TRBJ2-1; clone size: NA; V gene: TRBV4-2; D gene: NA
CDR3 protein: CASVLDRNTEAFF; CDR3 DNA: TGTGCTAGTGTTTTAGACAGAAACACTGAAGCTTTCTTT; J gene: TRBJ1-1; clone size: NA; V gene: TRBV12-5; D gene: NA
CDR3 protein: CASRENKETEAFF; CDR3 DNA: TGTGCCAGCAGAGAAAATAAGGAGACTGAAGCTTTCTTT; J gene: TRBJ1-1; clone size: NA; V gene: TRBV28; D gene: NA
CDR3 protein: CASSLVSQETQYF; CDR3 DNA: TGTGCCAGCAGCTTGGTATCCCAAGAGACCCAGTACTTC; J gene: TRBJ2-5; clone size: NA; V gene: TRBV5-4; D gene: NA
CDR3 protein: CATSRAAGVYSGELFF; CDR3 DNA: TGTGCCACCAGCAGAGCTGCAGGGGTATATTCCGGGGAGCTGTTTTTT; J gene: TRBJ2-2; clone size: NA; V gene: TRBV15; D gene: NA
CDR3 protein: CAIKAGELDGYTF; CDR3 DNA: TGTGCCATCAAAGCAGGGGAATTGGATGGCTACACCTTC; J gene: TRBJ1-2; clone size: NA; V gene: TRBV10-3; D gene: NA
CDR3 protein: CASSTQTGASQETQYF; CDR3 DNA: TGTGCCAGCAGCACCCAGACAGGGGCCTCCCAAGAGACCCAGTACTTC; J gene: TRBJ2-5; clone size: once; V gene: TRBV5-4; D gene: TRBD1
CDR3 protein: CASSPEAAAETQYF; CDR3 DNA: TGTGCCAGCAGTCCCGAAGCGGCAGCTGAGACCCAGTACTTC; J gene: TRBJ2-5; clone size: NA; V gene: TRBV7-7; D gene: NA
CDR3 protein: CASSQEGQGVKLFF; CDR3 DNA: TGCGCCAGCAGCCAAGAAGGTCAGGGGGTAAAACTGTTTTTT; J gene: TRBJ1-4; clone size: NA; V gene: TRBV4-1; D gene: TRBD1
CDR3 protein: CASSQRVDQETQYF; CDR3 DNA: TGCGCCAGCAGCCAGCGAGTGGACCAAGAGACCCAGTACTTC; J gene: TRBJ2-5; clone size: NA; V gene: TRBV5-1; D gene: NA
CDR3 protein: CASSTDRGSSGANVLTF; CDR3 DNA: TGTGCCAGTAGTACGGACAGGGGGTCTTCTGGGGCCAACGTCCTGACTTTC; J gene: TRBJ2-6; clone size: NA; V gene: TRBV19; D gene: TRBD1
CDR3 protein: CASSQESYGGNEKLFF; CDR3 DNA: TGTGCCAGCAGCCAAGAATCCTATGGAGGTAATGAAAAACTGTTTTTT; J gene: TRBJ1-4; clone size: NA; V gene: TRBV3-1/TRBV3-2; D gene: NA
CDR3 protein: CASSVVTLNTEAFF; CDR3 DNA: TGTGCCAGCAGCGTAGTTACACTGAACACTGAAGCTTTCTTT; J gene: TRBJ1-1; clone size: NA; V gene: TRBV9; D gene: NA
CDR3 protein: CASQRGAQDTGELFF; CDR3 DNA: TGTGCCAGCCAACGGGGGGCGCAGGACACCGGGGAGCTGTTTTTT; J gene: TRBJ2-2; clone size: few; V gene: TRBV5-3; D gene: NA
CDR3 protein: CASSGDSLQETQYF; CDR3 DNA: TGTGCCAGCTCAGGGGACAGTCTACAAGAGACCCAGTACTTC; J gene: TRBJ2-5; clone size: NA; V gene: TRBV18; D gene: TRBD1
CDR3 protein: CASSEQGNQPQHF; CDR3 DNA: TGTGCCAGCAGTGAGCAGGGGAATCAGCCCCAGCATTTT; J gene: TRBJ1-5; clone size: NA; V gene: TRBV2; D gene: NA